This TCR beta chain was sequenced for a study of early T cells in non-severe SARS-CoV-2 infection. MiXCR was run by TCRdb on the 5' RACE reads, yielding one entry per CDR3 protein. The sample lists 26,000 or so distinct CDR3 sequences; around 4.5% were seen once. The germline V and J ends were trimmed by 6 bases and 5 bases, with 8 bases remaining between them. The CDR3 runs to 10 residues. Germline values: CDR1 DFQATT, CDR2 SNEGSKA (reference sequence). This clonotype was observed at least ten times. The antigen remains unidentified. General observations from the study: Anti-spike CD8 specificities were favored by VDJdb matching, whose results missed private and CD4 specificities.

V and J are TRBV20-1 and TRBJ2-7; D is unresolved. This TCR was sampled from an adult who was a healthcare worker with PCR-confirmed SARS-CoV-2 infection or an uninfected control (not recorded which). This specimen was whole blood, taken at baseline. The CDR3 DNA is TGCAGTGCGGCCGACCACGAGCAGTACTTC. Translated, it gives CSAADHEQYF.